Listed below are T cell receptor beta chains from one sample, sequenced in a study of Graves' ophthalmopathy and Graves' hyperthyroidism. TCRdb fed the multiplex PCR reads into MiXCR, producing one record per CDR3 protein. The sample has approximately 700,000 distinct CDR3 sequences, 35% to 50% seen once. Sequenced input: peripheral blood. The origin of the receptors is an adult man with Graves' ophthalmopathy. The CDR3 runs from the conserved cysteine through the conserved F or W. The D gene is left open where the match is weak. Clone size is shown for a subset of rows, as once, few, many or a class of expanded clone.

TRBV5-1,few,14,TRBJ1-2,-,TGCGCCAGCAGCTTGGTTGGTGATAACTATGGCTACACCTTC,CASSLVGDNYGYTF
TRBV15,-,15,TRBJ2-7,TRBD1,TGTGCCACCAGCAGTCGTCGGGACAGGGTTTACGAGCAGTACTTC,CATSSRRDRVYEQYF
TRBV7-9,-,13,TRBJ2-7,-,TGTGCCAGCAGCTTAGTGGCTTTCGACGAGCAGTACTTC,CASSLVAFDEQYF
TRBV10-1,few,15,TRBJ2-3,-,TGCGCCAGCAGTGAGTTCCTGGGAGCTAAAGATACGCAGTATTTT,CASSEFLGAKDTQYF
TRBV29-1,-,15,TRBJ2-2,TRBD2,TGCAGTGAGTCGGCTAGCGGGAGGGCGATCGGGGAGCTGTTTTTT,CSESASGRAIGELFF
TRBV5-5,few,16,TRBJ2-6,-,TGTGCCAGCAGCTTGGAGGGAAGAGCTGGGGCCAACGTCCTGACTTTC,CASSLEGRAGANVLTF
TRBV20-1,-,12,TRBJ2-7,-,TGCAGTGCTAGATGGGGGGCTAGAAGACAGTACTTC,CSARWGARRQYF
TRBV20-1,few,14,TRBJ2-7,TRBD2,TGCAGTGCTAGAGTCGCGGGAGGTCGCTACGAGCAGTACTTC,CSARVAGGRYEQYF
TRBV7-9,-,13,TRBJ1-3,-,TGTGCCAGCAGCTTAGATACAGGAAACACCATATATTTT,CASSLDTGNTIYF
TRBV2,many,12,TRBJ1-2,-,TGTGCCAGCAGTAGGGACGATGATGGCTACACCTTC,CASSRDDDGYTF
TRBV19,many,12,TRBJ1-1,-,TGTGCCAGTAGAATGGCAAACACTGAAGCTTTCTTT,CASRMANTEAFF
TRBV29-1,few,14,TRBJ2-7,-,TGCAGCGCTAAAGTCTCGGGGAGCTCCTACGAGCAGTACTTC,CSAKVSGSSYEQYF
TRBV20-1,-,14,TRBJ2-5,TRBD2,TGCAGTGCGTGGGGCGGGAGGGAAGAAGAGACCCAGTACTTC,CSAWGGREEETQYF
TRBV19,many,12,TRBJ2-5,-,TGTGCCAGTAGTCTCCGGGGGAGGACCCAGTACTTC,CASSLRGRTQYF
TRBV20-1,few,15,TRBJ2-7,TRBD2,TGCAGTGCTAGAGAGGGCGGGGGGGACACCGGGGAGCTGTACTTC,CSAREGGGDTGELYF
TRBV7-9,-,17,TRBJ1-3,TRBD1,TGTGCCAGCAGTTACCGGGACAGGACAAGCTCTGGAAACACCATATATTTT,CASSYRDRTSSGNTIYF
TRBV6-1,many,12,TRBJ1-2,TRBD1,TGTGCCAGCAGTGGACAGGGGAGGGTCTACACCTTC,CASSGQGRVYTF
TRBV20-1,-,12,TRBJ1-1,-,TGCAGTGCAACTCTAGGGGGGGCTGAAGCTTTCTTT,CSATLGGAEAFF
TRBV2,few,14,TRBJ2-6,-,TGTGCCAGCAGTTACGGATCTGGGGCCAACGTCCTGACTTTC,CASSYGSGANVLTF
TRBV15,-,14,TRBJ1-2,TRBD1,TGTGCCACCAGCAGAAACGGGACAGGGGATGGCTACACCTTC,CATSRNGTGDGYTF
TRBV12-3/TRBV12-4,-,14,TRBJ2-7,TRBD2,TGTGCCAGCACCCGTTCGGGGGGTCCCCACGAGCAGTACTTC,CASTRSGGPHEQYF
TRBV7-9,-,11,TRBJ2-5,-,TGTGCCAGCAACCCCGCAGGCCCCCTCGCTTTC,CASNPAGPLAF
TRBV2,-,15,TRBJ2-1,-,TGTGCCAGCAGTGAAGAGCTAGCTGCTCAAGATGAGCAGTTCTTC,CASSEELAAQDEQFF
TRBV29-1,-,14,TRBJ2-7,TRBD1,TGCAGTGCCGTAGAAGGGGGCTCCTCCTACGAGCAGTACTTC,CSAVEGGSSYEQYF
TRBV10-3,many,15,TRBJ2-5,-,TGTGCCATCAGTTTCCAAGGGGAGCCCGGGGAGACCCAGTACTTC,CAISFQGEPGETQYF
TRBV7-9,once,18,TRBJ2-5,-,TGTGCCAGCAGCTTAGCCCCCCCCCTTTGGGCGCAGGGAGAGACCCAGTACTTC,CASSLAPPLWAQGETQYF
TRBV9,-,14,TRBJ2-7,TRBD1,TGTGCCAGCACGGGTGGACAGGACTCCTACGAGCAGTACTTC,CASTGGQDSYEQYF
TRBV15,many,12,TRBJ1-5,-,TGTGCCACCTCATCTAGCAATCAGCCCCAGCATTTT,CATSSSNQPQHF
TRBV6-6,few,15,TRBJ1-6,TRBD1,TGTGCCAGCAGAAGAGAAACAGGGGGCCCTTCACCCCTCCACTTT,CASRRETGGPSPLHF
TRBV7-9,-,15,TRBJ1-6,-,TGTGCCAGCAGCTTAGTCGGGCCGGGGAATTCACCCCTCCACTTT,CASSLVGPGNSPLHF
TRBV7-2,many,11,TRBJ1-2,-,TGTGCCAGCAGCCAAGGATTTGGCTACACCTTC,CASSQGFGYTF
TRBV7-9,-,15,TRBJ2-5,-,TGTGCCAGCAGCTTAGTGATAGAGTTACTGGAGACCCAGTACTTC,CASSLVIELLETQYF
TRBV5-8,few,15,TRBJ2-5,TRBD1,TGTGCCAGCAGCTGGGACAGGACCTTCCAAGAGACCCAGTACTTC,CASSWDRTFQETQYF
TRBV12-3/TRBV12-4,-,16,TRBJ2-5,TRBD2,TGTGCCAGCAGTCCAACTAGCGCTGGTTTCCAAGAGACCCAGTACTTC,CASSPTSAGFQETQYF
TRBV10-3,-,16,TRBJ2-5,TRBD2,TGTGCCATCAGTTACACAAGACTAGCGCAACAAGAGACCCAGTACTTC,CAISYTRLAQQETQYF
TRBV25-1,-,14,TRBJ1-1,TRBD1,TGTGCCATCAGTCTCTCCACAGGGGACACTGAAGCTTTCTTT,CAISLSTGDTEAFF
TRBV12-3/TRBV12-4,few,15,TRBJ1-5,-,TGTGCCAGCAGAGAGGCGGGCTCCAGCAATCAGCCCCAGCATTTT,CASREAGSSNQPQHF
TRBV12-3/TRBV12-4,-,15,TRBJ1-4,-,TGTGCCAGCAGTTTTGTGGGGGTGATCGGGGAAAAACTGTTTTTT,CASSFVGVIGEKLFF
TRBV20-1,-,14,TRBJ2-2,TRBD1,TGCAGTGCTAGTTCAGGGGGAGACACCGGGGAGCTGTTTTTT,CSASSGGDTGELFF
TRBV6-5,-,16,TRBJ2-2,TRBD2,TGTGCCAGCAGGGAACTAGCGGGAGGTGACACCGGGGAGCTGTTTTTT,CASRELAGGDTGELFF
TRBV10-3,-,14,TRBJ2-1,-,TGTGCCAGCAGTGAAATCGCCGTCTACAATGAGCAGTTCTTC,CASSEIAVYNEQFF
TRBV25-1,few,17,TRBJ2-1,-,TGTGCCAGCAGTGAATGGGACGACCTAGCATATATCAATGAGCAGTTCTTC,CASSEWDDLAYINEQFF
TRBV25-1,-,12,TRBJ2-2,-,TGTGCCAGCAGAGGATACACCGGGGAGCTGTTTTTT,CASRGYTGELFF